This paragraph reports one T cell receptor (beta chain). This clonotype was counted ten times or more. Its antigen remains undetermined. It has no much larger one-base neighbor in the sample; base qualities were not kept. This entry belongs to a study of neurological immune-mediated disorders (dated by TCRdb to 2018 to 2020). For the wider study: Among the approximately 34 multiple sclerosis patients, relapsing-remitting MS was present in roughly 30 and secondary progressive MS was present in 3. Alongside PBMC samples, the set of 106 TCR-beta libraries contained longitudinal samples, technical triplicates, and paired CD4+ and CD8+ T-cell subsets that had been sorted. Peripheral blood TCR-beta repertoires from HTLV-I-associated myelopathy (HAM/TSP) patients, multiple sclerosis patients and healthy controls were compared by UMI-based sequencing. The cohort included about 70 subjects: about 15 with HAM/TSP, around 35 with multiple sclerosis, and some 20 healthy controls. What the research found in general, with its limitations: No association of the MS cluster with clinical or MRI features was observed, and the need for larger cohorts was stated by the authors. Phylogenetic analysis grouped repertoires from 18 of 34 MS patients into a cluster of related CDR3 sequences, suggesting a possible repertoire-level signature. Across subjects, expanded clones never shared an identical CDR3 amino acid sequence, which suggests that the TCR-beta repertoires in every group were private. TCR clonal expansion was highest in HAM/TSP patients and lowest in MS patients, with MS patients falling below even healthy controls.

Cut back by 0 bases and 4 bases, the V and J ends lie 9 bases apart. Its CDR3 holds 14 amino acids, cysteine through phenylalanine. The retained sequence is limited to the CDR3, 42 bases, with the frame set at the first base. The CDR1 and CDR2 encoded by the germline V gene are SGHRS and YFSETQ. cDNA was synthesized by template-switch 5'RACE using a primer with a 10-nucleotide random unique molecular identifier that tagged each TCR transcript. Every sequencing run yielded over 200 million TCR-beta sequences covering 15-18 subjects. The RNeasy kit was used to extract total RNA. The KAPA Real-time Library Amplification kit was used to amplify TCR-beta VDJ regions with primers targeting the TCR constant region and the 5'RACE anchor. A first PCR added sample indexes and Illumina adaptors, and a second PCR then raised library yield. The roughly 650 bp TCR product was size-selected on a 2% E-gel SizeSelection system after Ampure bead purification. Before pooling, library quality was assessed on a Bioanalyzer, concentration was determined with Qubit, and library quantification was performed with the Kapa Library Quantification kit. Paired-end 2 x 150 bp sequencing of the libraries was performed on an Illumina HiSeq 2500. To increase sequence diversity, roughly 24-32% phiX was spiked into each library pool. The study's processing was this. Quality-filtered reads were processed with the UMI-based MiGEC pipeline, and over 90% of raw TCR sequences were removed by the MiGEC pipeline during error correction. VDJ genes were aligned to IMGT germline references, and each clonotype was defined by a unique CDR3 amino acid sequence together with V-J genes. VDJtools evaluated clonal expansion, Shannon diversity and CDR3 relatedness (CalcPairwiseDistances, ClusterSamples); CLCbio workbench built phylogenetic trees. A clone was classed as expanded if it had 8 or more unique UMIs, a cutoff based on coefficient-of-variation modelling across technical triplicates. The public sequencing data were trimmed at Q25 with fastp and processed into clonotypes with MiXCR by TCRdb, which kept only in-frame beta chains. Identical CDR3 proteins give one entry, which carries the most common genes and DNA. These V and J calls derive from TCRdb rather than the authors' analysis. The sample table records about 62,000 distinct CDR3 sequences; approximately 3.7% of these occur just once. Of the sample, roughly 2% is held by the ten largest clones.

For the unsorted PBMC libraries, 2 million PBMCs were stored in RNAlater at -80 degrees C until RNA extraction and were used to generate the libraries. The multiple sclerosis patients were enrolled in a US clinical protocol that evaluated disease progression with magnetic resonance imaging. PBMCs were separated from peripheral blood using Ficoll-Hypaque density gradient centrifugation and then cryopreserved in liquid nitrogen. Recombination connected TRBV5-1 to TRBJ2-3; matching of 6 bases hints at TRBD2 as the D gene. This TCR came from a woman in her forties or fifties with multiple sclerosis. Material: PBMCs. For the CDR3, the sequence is CASSLAGASDTQYF. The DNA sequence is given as TGCGCCAGCAGCTTGGCGGGAGCTTCAGATACGCAGTATTTT.